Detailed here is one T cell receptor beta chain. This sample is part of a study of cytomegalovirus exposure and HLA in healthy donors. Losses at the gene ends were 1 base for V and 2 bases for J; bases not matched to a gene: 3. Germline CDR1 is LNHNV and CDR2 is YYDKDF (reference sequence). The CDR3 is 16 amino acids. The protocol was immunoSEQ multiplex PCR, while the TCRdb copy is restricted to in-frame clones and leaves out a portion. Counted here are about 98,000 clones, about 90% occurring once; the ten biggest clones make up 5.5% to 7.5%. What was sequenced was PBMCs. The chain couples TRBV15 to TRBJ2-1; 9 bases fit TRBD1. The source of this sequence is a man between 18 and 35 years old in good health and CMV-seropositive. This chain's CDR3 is CATSRVRDRAYNEQFF. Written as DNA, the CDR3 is TGTGCCACCAGCAGAGTTAGGGACAGGGCCTACAATGAGCAGTTCTTC.